This T cell receptor beta chain was profiled in a study of T cells after yellow fever vaccination. TCRdb re-called the 5' RACE reads through MiXCR, storing one row per CDR3 protein. Among hundreds of thousands of distinct CDR3 sequences listed, 11% were seen once. Germline V gene data show CDR1 as SEHNR and CDR2 as FQNEAQ (reference sequence). The CDR3 is 14 amino acids. Sequenced material: PBMCs, taken on the day of the first yellow fever vaccination. The chain links TRBV7-9 to TRBJ2-2; 10 bases align to TRBD1. This sequence was found in a man aged 18 to 30 who received the YFV17D yellow fever vaccine. The CDR3 spells CAAPGQGLSGELFF. The CDR3 nucleotides read TGTGCGGCCCCGGGACAGGGGTTATCCGGGGAGCTGTTTTTT.